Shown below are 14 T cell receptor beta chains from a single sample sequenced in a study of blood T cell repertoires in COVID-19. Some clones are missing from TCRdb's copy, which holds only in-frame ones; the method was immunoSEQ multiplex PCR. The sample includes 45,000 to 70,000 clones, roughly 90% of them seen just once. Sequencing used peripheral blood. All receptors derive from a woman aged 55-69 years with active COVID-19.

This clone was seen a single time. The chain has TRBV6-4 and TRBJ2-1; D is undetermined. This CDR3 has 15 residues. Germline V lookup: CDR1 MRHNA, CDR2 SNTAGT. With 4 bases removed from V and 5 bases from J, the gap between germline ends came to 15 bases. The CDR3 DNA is TGTGCCAGCAGTGTGGCACCAAGTAACCACAATGAGCAGTTCTTC. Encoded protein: CASSVAPSNHNEQFF.

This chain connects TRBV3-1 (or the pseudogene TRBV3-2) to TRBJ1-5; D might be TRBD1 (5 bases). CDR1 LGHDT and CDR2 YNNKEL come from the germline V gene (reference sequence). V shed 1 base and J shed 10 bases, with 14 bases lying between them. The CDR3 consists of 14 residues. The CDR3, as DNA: TGTGCCAGCAGCCAAGCGGCCCATCAGGGACCCCAGCATTTT. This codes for CASSQAAHQGPQHF.

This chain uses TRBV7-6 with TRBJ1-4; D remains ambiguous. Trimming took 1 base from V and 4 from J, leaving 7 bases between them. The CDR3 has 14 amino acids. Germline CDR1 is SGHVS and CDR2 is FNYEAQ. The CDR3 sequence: CASSLEPINEKLFF. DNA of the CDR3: TGTGCCAGCAGCTTAGAGCCGATTAATGAAAAACTGTTTTTT.

CDR3 nucleotide sequence: TGTGCCAGCAGCCGATACTCACCGGGACAGGGACATGGCTACACCTTC. Its translation is CASSRYSPGQGHGYTF. The chain couples TRBV14 to TRBJ1-2; 9 nucleotides line up with TRBD1. CDR1 is SGHDN, CDR2 FVKESK, per germline. CDR3 size: 16 residues. The ends lost 4 bases at V and 6 bases at J; junction bases unmatched: 12.

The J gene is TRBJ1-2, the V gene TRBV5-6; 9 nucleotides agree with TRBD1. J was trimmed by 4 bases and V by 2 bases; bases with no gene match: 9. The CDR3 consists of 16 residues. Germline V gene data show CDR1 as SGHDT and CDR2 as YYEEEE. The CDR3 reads CASSFFRDRGTYGYTF. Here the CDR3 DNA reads TGTGCCAGCAGCTTTTTTCGAGACAGGGGGACCTATGGCTACACCTTC.

The CDR3 reads CASSSPDRQETQYF. The CDR3 DNA reads TGTGCCAGCAGCTCTCCGGACAGGCAAGAGACCCAGTACTTC. This chain connects TRBV5-8 to TRBJ2-5; 7 bases fit TRBD1. The CDR3 extends over 14 amino acids. Per germline, CDR1 SGHTS and CDR2 YDEGEE. The V segment lost 3 bases and the J segment 2 bases; nucleotides outside the gene matches: 4.

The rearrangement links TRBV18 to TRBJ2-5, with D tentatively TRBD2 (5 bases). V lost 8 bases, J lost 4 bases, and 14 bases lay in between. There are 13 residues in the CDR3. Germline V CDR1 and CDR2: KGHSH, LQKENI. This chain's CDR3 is CASQRGRTETQYF. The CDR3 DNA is TGTGCCAGCCAAAGAGGGCGAACAGAGACCCAGTACTTC.

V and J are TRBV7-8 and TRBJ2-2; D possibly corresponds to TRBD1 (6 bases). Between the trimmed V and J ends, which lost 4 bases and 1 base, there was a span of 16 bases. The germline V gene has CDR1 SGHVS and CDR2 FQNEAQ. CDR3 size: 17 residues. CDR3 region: CASSSNTGLRNTGELFF. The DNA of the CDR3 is TGTGCCAGCAGCTCTAATACAGGGTTGCGGAACACCGGGGAGCTGTTTTTT. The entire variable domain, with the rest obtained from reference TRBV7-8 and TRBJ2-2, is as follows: GAGVSQSPRYKVAKRGQDVALRCDPISGHVSLFWYQQALGQGPEFLTYFQNEAQLDKSGLPSDRFFAERPEGSVSTLKIQRTQQEDSAVYLCASSSNTGLRNTGELFFGEGSRLTVL.

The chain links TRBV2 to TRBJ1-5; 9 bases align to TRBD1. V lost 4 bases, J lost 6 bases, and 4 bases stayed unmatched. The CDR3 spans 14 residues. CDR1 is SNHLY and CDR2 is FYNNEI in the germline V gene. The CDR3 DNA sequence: TGTGCCAGCAGTGGGGACAGGGAGCTTCAGCCCCAGCATTTT. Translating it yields CASSGDRELQPQHF.

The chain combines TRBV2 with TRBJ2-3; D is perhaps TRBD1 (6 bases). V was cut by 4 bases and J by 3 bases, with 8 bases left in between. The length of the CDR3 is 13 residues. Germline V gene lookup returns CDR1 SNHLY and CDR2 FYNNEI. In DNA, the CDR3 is TGTGCCAGCAGTGGTGGGACAACAGATACGCAGTATTTT. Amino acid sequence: CASSGGTTDTQYF.

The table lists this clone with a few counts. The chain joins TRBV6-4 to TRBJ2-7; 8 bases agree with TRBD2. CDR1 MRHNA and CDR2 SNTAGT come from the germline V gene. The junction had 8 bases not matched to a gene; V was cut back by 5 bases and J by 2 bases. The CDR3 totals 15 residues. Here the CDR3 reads CASSPGLGFPYEQYF. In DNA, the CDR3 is TGTGCCAGCAGTCCGGGACTAGGATTCCCCTACGAGCAGTACTTC.

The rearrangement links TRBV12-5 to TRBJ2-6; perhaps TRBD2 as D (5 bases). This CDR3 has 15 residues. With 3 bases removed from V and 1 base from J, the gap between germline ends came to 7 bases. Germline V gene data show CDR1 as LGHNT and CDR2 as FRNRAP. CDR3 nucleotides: TGTGCTAGTGGTTTTACGGGGTCTGGGGCCAACGTCCTGACTTTC. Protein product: CASGFTGSGANVLTF.

Written as DNA, the CDR3 is TGCGCCAGCAGCCTTTGGCAGGGGGCGGGGGAGACCCAGTACTTC. Translated, it gives CASSLWQGAGETQYF. This chain joins TRBV5-1 and TRBJ2-5; 8 nucleotides line up with TRBD1. The CDR3 contains 15 residues. Germline values: CDR1 SGHRS, CDR2 YFSETQ. The V segment lost 4 bases and the J segment 5 bases; nucleotides outside the gene matches: 10.

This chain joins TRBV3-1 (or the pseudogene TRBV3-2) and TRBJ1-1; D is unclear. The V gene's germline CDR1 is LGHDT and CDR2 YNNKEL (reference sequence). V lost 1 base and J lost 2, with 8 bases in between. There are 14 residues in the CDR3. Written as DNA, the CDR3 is TGTGCCAGCAGCCAAGTTGGCAGAAACACTGAAGCTTTCTTT. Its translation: CASSQVGRNTEAFF.